This TCR beta chain was sequenced for a study of OX40 agonist ivuxolimab in advanced cancers. About the research overall: Mean age approximately 59 years, range roughly 20 to 85; 82.7% male.

General study findings and limits: Expanded peripheral T-cell antigen specificity went undetermined. Partial responders dosed at 0.1-3.0 mg/kg displayed clonal expansion ranking among the lowest.

Data came from immunoSEQ multiplex PCR; TCRdb stores just in-frame clones and leaves some out. The data contain about 78,000 clones, around nine tenths of them singletons. A note on this clone: The antigen is not known.

The J segment lost 0 bases and the V segment lost 8 bases, leaving 1 base of the junction unmatched. This CDR3 is built from 12 residues. This chain joins TRBV23-1 and TRBJ2-7; 7 positions agree with TRBD2. TRBV23-1 is designated an ORF whose function remains uncertain. The receptor was derived from an adult with an advanced solid tumor such as melanoma, head and neck, liver or kidney cancer. The sequences come from CD4+ or CD8+ T cells sorted from blood, collected in a trial of the OX40 agonist ivuxolimab. The CDR3 spells CASRGSSYEQYF. CDR3 DNA sequence: TGCGCCAGCCGCGGGAGCTCCTACGAGCAGTACTTC.